This T cell receptor (beta chain) was profiled in a study of T cells after yellow fever vaccination. Study information: Researchers used SMART-Seq v4 Ultra Low Input to prepare fractions that had low cell numbers.

CDR1 MNHEY and CDR2 SMNVEV come from the germline V gene (reference sequence). CDR3 length: 14 amino acids. With V trimmed by 3 bases and J by 2 bases, 2 bases remained unmatched. TCRdb re-called the 5' RACE reads with MiXCR, one entry per CDR3 protein. The table includes about 310,000 distinct CDR3 sequences, 3.6% detected once. Study outcomes and limitations: Most clones from primary vaccination resurfaced after the booster (around 97% CD4, more than 75% CD8).

Details on this clonotype: Its antigen is as yet unknown.

The clonotype comes from a man younger than 30 who received the YFV17D yellow fever vaccine. The material sequenced was PBMCs, taken on the day of the yellow fever booster vaccination. V gene TRBV27 combines with J gene TRBJ2-7; 9 nucleotides align to TRBD1. The CDR3 DNA is TGTGCCAGCAGTTTCGGGACAGGGCCCTACGAGCAGTACTTC. Translation: CASSFGTGPYEQYF.